These 20 T cell receptor beta chains were sequenced from one sample in a study of shared clonotypes between healthy human individuals. The naive CD8 fraction comprised CD45RO-negative cells positively selected for CCR7 and excluded terminally differentiated effector memory CD45RA+ cells. Measured with immunoSEQ multiplex PCR; TCRdb has only the in-frame clones, and not every one. The sample has just over 2,000,000 clones; approximately 94% are singletons. Sequencing input: naive CD8+ T cells sorted from blood. The receptor source for this set is a man between 18 and 29 years old in good health.

The chain recombines TRBV6-1 with TRBJ2-5; TRBD1 or TRBD2 may be the D gene (5 bases each). CDR1 and CDR2 (germline): MNHNS, SASEGT. V lost 0 bases, J lost 3 bases, and 8 bases lay in between. The CDR3 consists of 14 residues. The CDR3, as DNA: TGTGCCAGCAGTGAAGCATGGGACGAAGAGACCCAGTACTTC. As protein: CASSEAWDEETQYF.

V gene TRBV6-1 combines with J gene TRBJ2-3; TRBD2 aligns across 7 bases. Germline trimming cut 9 bases from V and 5 bases from J; bases unmatched to any gene: 14. The V gene's germline CDR1 is MNHNS and CDR2 SASEGT. This CDR3 is built from 15 residues. The CDR3 reads CASPPPTGRGDTQYF. Written as DNA, the CDR3 is TGTGCCAGTCCTCCCCCGACGGGGAGGGGAGATACGCAGTATTTT.

The rearrangement uses TRBV4-1 and TRBJ1-5; D is undetermined. The CDR3 is 14 residues long. The ends were cut back, 3 bases at V and 7 bases at J, with 13 bases in the middle. Germline CDR1 reads MGHRA; CDR2 reads YSYEKL. The CDR3 is CASSHEGSNQPQHF. CDR3 nucleotides: TGCGCCAGCAGCCATGAAGGGTCCAACCAGCCCCAGCATTTT.

The gene calls are TRBV29-1 and TRBJ2-5, with 7 bases that match TRBD1. This CDR3 has 15 amino acids. The germline V gene encodes CDR1 SQVTM and CDR2 ANQGSEA. Trimming removed 0 bases from V and 5 bases from J; junction bases left unmatched: 9. For the CDR3, the DNA is TGCAGCGTTGAAGATTTAGGGACAGCCCTGGAGACCCAGTACTTC. As protein: CSVEDLGTALETQYF.

The J gene is TRBJ2-5, the V gene TRBV9; D perhaps matches TRBD2 (7 bases). This CDR3 is 17 amino acids long. Looked up from germline, CDR1 is SGDLS and CDR2 is YYNGEE. V shed 0 bases and J shed 5 bases, with 20 bases lying between them. CDR3 in amino acids: CASSVGGSGGPGETQYF. Here the CDR3 DNA reads TGTGCCAGCAGCGTAGGCGGCTCCGGGGGGCCGGGGGAGACCCAGTACTTC.

The chain links TRBV18 to TRBJ2-7; D remains ambiguous. The CDR3 runs 15 residues. Germline V gene sequence: CDR1 KGHSH, CDR2 LQKENI. V was shortened by 2 bases and J by 2 bases, with 13 bases between the two germline ends. The CDR3 reads CASSPYTDSTYEQYF. DNA for the CDR3: TGTGCCAGCTCACCATACACCGACTCTACCTACGAGCAGTACTTC.

As for this clone: Additional DNA sequences in this sample encode the identical CDR3. The V call is TRBV13, the J call TRBJ2-7; D not resolved. V gave up 6 bases and J gave up 1 base, with 10 bases separating them. CDR3 length: 13 residues. Germline CDR1 is PRHDT and CDR2 is FYEKMQ (reference sequence). DNA of the CDR3: TGTGCCAGCAGTCCCGGACGGTCCTACGAGCAGTACTTC. This codes for CASSPGRSYEQYF.

The chain employs TRBV11-3 and TRBJ2-7; TRBD2 is a possible D gene (6 bases). The length of the CDR3 is 15 residues. Trimming stripped 4 bases from V and 3 bases from J, with 16 bases between. Germline loops: CDR1 SGHNT, CDR2 YENEEA. CDR3: CASSSDRENHYEQYF. The CDR3, as DNA: TGTGCCAGCAGCTCCGACCGGGAGAACCACTACGAGCAGTACTTC.

In regard to this clone: This CDR3 is also generated by other DNA sequences in the sample. J is TRBJ1-1 and V is TRBV4-1; no firm D call. The CDR3 is made up of 13 amino acids. The V gene's germline CDR1 is MGHRA and CDR2 YSYEKL. V lost 1 base and J 0 bases, leaving 3 bases between the germline ends. The CDR3 here is CASSQAMNTEAFF. CDR3 in DNA: TGCGCCAGCAGCCAAGCCATGAACACTGAAGCTTTCTTT.

The chain joins TRBV4-3 to TRBJ1-2; D ambiguous. The CDR3 length is 17 residues. CDR1 and CDR2 (germline): LGHNA, YSLEER. The V and J ends lost 0 bases and 5 bases respectively, with 19 bases between them. CDR3 nucleotides: TGCGCCAGCAGCCAAGATCGAAAAGTAGGAATGGGTTATGGCTACACCTTC. Translation: CASSQDRKVGMGYGYTF.

The chain carries TRBV9 and TRBJ2-7, with 7 nucleotides matching TRBD1. The V gene end was trimmed by 4 bases and the J gene end by 4 bases; junction bases not matched to a gene: 17. Germline V gene sequence: CDR1 SGDLS, CDR2 YYNGEE. This CDR3 is 17 amino acids long. CDR3 in amino acids: CASSQSRGQVRPYEQYF. CDR3 nucleotide sequence: TGTGCCAGCAGCCAGAGTAGAGGACAGGTTCGGCCTTACGAGCAGTACTTC.

The chain joins TRBV19 to TRBJ2-2; a weak D match, TRBD2 (6 bases). Trimming took 7 bases from V and 3 from J, leaving 12 bases between them. CDR1 is LNHDA and CDR2 is SQIVND in the germline V gene (reference sequence). The CDR3 sequence is 14 residues long. The CDR3 region is CASIPGLYTGELFF. The CDR3 DNA follows: TGTGCCAGTATTCCGGGACTTTACACCGGGGAGCTGTTTTTT. The full variable domain, rest sourced from reference TRBV19 and TRBJ2-2, is DGGITQSPKYLFRKEGQNVTLSCEQNLNHDAMYWYRQDPGQGLRLIYYSQIVNDFQKGDIAEGYSVSREKKESFPLTVTSAQKNPTAFYLCASIPGLYTGELFFGEGSRLTVL.

The chain carries TRBV27 and TRBJ2-3; 9 bases are a match to TRBD2. The germline gives CDR1 MNHEY, CDR2 SMNVEV (reference sequence). V was clipped by 6 bases and J by 5 bases; unmatched bases: 12. There are 16 residues in the CDR3. This CDR3 reads CASSLAGEGLGDTQYF. The CDR3 nucleotides are TGTGCCAGCAGCTTAGCGGGGGAGGGACTCGGAGATACGCAGTATTTT.

Note on this clone: The same CDR3 also results from other DNA sequences found in this sample. CDR3 coding DNA: TGTGCCAGCAGCTTAGTAGGGGGCTCTGGAAACACCATATATTTT. The encoded protein is CASSLVGGSGNTIYF. This chain links TRBV7-9 with TRBJ1-3, with D maybe TRBD1 (6 bases). Germline CDR1 is SEHNR and CDR2 is FQNEAQ (reference sequence). The V and J ends lost 1 base and 0 bases respectively, with 7 bases between them. The CDR3 runs 15 residues.

The chain employs TRBV13 and TRBJ1-2; D call uncertain. Deletions cut 0 bases from V and 8 bases from J, with 7 bases between. The CDR3 contains 12 residues. The germline V gene has CDR1 PRHDT and CDR2 FYEKMQ (reference sequence). The CDR3 here is CASSLGPAGYTF. CDR3 nucleotide sequence: TGTGCCAGCAGCTTAGGGCCGGCGGGCTACACCTTC.

About this clone: At one end the junction does not follow the germline gene, possibly because of a read error. The same CDR3 can be traced to other DNA sequences in this sample. This chain uses TRBV7-7 with TRBJ2-7, with D possibly matching TRBD1 (5 bases). The CDR3 loop spans 13 amino acids. The V gene's germline CDR1 is SSHAT and CDR2 FNYEAQ (reference sequence). The CDR3 region is CASSFQAGYEQYF. DNA for the CDR3: TGTGCTAGCAGCTTCCAGGCAGGGTACGAGCAGTACTTC.

The rearrangement links TRBV19 to TRBJ2-3; TRBD2 aligns across 14 bases. The CDR3 spans 18 residues. The trim removed 5 bases at V and 3 bases at J, leaving 10 bases unmatched. Germline V lookup: CDR1 LNHDA, CDR2 SQIVND (reference sequence). CDR3 coding DNA: TGTGCCAGTAGTGTTACGACTAGCGGGGGGGCCGGGACAGATACGCAGTATTTT. Its translation is CASSVTTSGGAGTDTQYF.

This clone has a handful of counts. The V gene is TRBV7-8, the J gene TRBJ1-4; D is perhaps TRBD1 (5 bases). Germline V lookup: CDR1 SGHVS, CDR2 FQNEAQ. V shed 5 bases and J shed 7 bases, with 14 bases lying between them. This CDR3 has 14 residues. In DNA form, the CDR3 reads TGTGCCAGCAGCCTCGACAGTAGCCCTGAAAAACTGTTTTTT. It encodes CASSLDSSPEKLFF.

This chain joins TRBV7-9 and TRBJ2-2; 7 bases match TRBD2. V shed 5 bases and J 6 bases; nucleotides not matched to a gene: 12. The CDR3 is 16 residues long. The germline gives CDR1 SEHNR, CDR2 FQNEAQ (reference sequence). Here the CDR3 reads CASSPRGVLEPGELFF. Here the CDR3 DNA reads TGTGCCAGCAGCCCACGGGGGGTTCTGGAGCCCGGGGAGCTGTTTTTT.

A remark on this clone: In the same sample, other DNA sequences code for this CDR3. The chain uses TRBV19 and TRBJ2-7; 11 bases agree with TRBD1. Germline trimming cut 4 bases from V and 4 bases from J; bases unmatched to any gene: 3. The CDR3 is made up of 14 amino acids. Germline V gene lookup returns CDR1 LNHDA and CDR2 SQIVND (reference sequence). Here the CDR3 reads CASSSGQGAYEQYF. For the CDR3, the DNA is TGTGCCAGTAGTAGCGGACAGGGGGCGTACGAGCAGTACTTC.